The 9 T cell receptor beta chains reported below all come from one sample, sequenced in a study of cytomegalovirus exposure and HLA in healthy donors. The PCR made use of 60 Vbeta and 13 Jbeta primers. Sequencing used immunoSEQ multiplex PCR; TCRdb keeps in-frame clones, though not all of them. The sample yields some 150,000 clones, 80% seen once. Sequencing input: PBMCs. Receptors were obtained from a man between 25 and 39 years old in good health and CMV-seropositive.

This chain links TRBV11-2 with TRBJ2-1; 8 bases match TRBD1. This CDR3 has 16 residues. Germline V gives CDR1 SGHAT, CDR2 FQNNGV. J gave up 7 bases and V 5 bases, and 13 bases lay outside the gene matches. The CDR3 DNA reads TGTGCCAGCAGCCTACCCGGGGCAGGGGGCCAGAATGAGCAGTTCTTC. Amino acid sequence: CASSLPGAGGQNEQFF. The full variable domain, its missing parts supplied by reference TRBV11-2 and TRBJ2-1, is EAGVAQSPRYKIIEKRQSVAFWCNPISGHATLYWYQQILGQGPKLLIQFQNNGVVDDSQLPKDRFSAERLKGVDSTLKIQPAKLEDSAVYLCASSLPGAGGQNEQFFGPGTRLTVL.

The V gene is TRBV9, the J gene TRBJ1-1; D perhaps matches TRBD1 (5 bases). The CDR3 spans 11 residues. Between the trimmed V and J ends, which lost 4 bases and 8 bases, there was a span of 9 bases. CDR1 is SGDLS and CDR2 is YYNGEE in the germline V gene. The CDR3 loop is CASSSEGEAFF. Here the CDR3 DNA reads TGTGCCAGCAGCTCGGAGGGGGAAGCTTTCTTT.

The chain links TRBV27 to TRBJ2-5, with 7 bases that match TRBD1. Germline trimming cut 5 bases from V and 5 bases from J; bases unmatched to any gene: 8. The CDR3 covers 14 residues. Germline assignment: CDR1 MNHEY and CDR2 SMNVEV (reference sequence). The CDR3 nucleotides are TGTGCCAGCAGTCAAACAGGGGATGGGGAGACCCAGTACTTC. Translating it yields CASSQTGDGETQYF.

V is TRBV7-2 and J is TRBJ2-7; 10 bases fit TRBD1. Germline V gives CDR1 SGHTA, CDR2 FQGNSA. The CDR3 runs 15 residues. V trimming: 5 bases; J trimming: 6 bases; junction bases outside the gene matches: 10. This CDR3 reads CASSVAPGQGCEQYF. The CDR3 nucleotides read TGTGCCAGCAGCGTTGCTCCGGGACAGGGGTGCGAGCAGTACTTC.

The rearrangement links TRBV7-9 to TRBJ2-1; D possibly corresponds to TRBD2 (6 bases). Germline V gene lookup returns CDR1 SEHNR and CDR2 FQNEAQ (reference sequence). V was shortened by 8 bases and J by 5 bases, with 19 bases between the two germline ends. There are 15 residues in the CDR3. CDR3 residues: CASRGIWTANNEQFF. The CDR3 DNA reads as TGTGCCAGCCGGGGGATATGGACGGCCAACAATGAGCAGTTCTTC.

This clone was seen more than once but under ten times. The CDR3 region is CASWTGEKNQPQHF. The CDR3 DNA follows: TGTGCCAGTTGGACAGGGGAGAAGAATCAGCCCCAGCATTTT. This chain links TRBV6-6 with TRBJ1-5, with TRBD1 matching over 9 bases. The length of the CDR3 is 14 residues. V lost 9 bases to trimming and J lost 4 bases; unmatched junction nucleotides: 7. CDR1 is MNHNY, CDR2 SVGAGI, per germline (reference sequence).

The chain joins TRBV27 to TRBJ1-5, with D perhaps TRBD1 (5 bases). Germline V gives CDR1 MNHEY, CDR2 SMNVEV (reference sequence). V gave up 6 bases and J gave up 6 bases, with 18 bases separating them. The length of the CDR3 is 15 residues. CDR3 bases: TGTGCCAGCAGGATTCACCCGGGGGGGGGTCAGCCCCAGCATTTT. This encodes CASRIHPGGGQPQHF.

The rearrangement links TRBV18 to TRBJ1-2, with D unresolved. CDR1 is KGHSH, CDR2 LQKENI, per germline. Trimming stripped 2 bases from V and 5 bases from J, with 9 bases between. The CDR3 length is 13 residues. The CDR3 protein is CASSPNRFYGYTF. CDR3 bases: TGTGCCAGCTCACCAAACAGATTTTATGGCTACACCTTC.

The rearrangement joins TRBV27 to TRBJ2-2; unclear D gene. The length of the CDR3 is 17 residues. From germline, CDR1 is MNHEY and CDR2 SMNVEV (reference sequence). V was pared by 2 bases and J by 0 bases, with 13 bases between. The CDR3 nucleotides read TGTGCCAGCAGTTTAAGCCCGGGTTCGGCGAACACCGGGGAGCTGTTTTTT. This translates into CASSLSPGSANTGELFF.